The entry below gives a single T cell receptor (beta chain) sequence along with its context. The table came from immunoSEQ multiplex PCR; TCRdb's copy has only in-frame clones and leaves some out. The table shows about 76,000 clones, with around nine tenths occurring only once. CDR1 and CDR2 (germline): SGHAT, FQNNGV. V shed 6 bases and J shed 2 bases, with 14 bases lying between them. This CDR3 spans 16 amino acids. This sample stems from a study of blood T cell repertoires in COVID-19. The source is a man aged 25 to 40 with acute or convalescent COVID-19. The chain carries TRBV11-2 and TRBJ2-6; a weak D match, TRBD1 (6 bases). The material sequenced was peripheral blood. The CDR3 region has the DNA TGTGCCAGCAGAGGAGCTACAGGGCCTGGGGCCAACGTCCTGACTTTC. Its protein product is CASRGATGPGANVLTF.